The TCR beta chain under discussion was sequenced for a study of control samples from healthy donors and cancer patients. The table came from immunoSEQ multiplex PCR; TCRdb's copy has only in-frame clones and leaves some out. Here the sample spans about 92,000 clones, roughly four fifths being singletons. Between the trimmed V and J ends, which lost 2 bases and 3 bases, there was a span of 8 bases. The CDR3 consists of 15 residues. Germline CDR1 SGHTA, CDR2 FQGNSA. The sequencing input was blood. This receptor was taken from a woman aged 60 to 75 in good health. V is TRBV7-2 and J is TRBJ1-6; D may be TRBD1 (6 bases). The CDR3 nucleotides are TGTGCCAGCAGCTTATCAGGGGTCTATAATTCACCCCTCCACTTT. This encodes CASSLSGVYNSPLHF.